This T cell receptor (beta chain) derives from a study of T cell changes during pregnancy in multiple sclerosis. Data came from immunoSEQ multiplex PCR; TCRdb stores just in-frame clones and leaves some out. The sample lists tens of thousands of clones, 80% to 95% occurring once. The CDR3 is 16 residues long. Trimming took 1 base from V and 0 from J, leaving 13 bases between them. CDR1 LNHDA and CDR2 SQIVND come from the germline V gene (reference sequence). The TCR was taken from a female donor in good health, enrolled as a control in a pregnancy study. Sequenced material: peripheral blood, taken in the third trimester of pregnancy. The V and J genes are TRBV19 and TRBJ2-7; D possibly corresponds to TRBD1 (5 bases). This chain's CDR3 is CASSIGPPDTSYEQYF. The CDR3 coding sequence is TGTGCCAGTAGTATAGGGCCTCCGGACACCTCCTACGAGCAGTACTTC.